This T cell receptor (beta chain) was recovered during a study of Graves' ophthalmopathy and Graves' hyperthyroidism. On this clonotype itself: Its antigen is not known.

RNA transcripts were the source from which TCR beta CDR3 regions were amplified. First-round RT-PCR used HTBI primers; second-round multiplex PCR followed. TCRdb fed the multiplex PCR reads into MiXCR, producing one record per CDR3 protein. The sample records approximately 410,000 distinct CDR3 sequences, just over 15% being singletons. Study-wide points: In predicting ophthalmopathy progression, the model reached around 65% sensitivity and under 85% specificity.

Thyroid ultrasound, orbital computed tomography, TRAb, serum thyroxine and clinical symptoms formed the basis of diagnosis. PBMCs stemmed from approximately 9.7 ml of fresh peripheral blood. The sequencing sample was made of peripheral blood. This clonotype was sampled from a young woman with stable Graves' hyperthyroidism.

Here the CDR3 DNA reads TGTGCCACCAGCAGAGATAACTCTGGGGCCAACGTCCTGACTTTC. It codes for CATSRDNSGANVLTF. The V and J genes are TRBV15 and TRBJ2-6; D is unresolved. The CDR3 has 15 residues. Germline-derived CDR1 and CDR2 are LNHNV and YYDKDF (reference sequence). The V end was cut by 0 bases, the J end by 0 bases, with 3 bases between.